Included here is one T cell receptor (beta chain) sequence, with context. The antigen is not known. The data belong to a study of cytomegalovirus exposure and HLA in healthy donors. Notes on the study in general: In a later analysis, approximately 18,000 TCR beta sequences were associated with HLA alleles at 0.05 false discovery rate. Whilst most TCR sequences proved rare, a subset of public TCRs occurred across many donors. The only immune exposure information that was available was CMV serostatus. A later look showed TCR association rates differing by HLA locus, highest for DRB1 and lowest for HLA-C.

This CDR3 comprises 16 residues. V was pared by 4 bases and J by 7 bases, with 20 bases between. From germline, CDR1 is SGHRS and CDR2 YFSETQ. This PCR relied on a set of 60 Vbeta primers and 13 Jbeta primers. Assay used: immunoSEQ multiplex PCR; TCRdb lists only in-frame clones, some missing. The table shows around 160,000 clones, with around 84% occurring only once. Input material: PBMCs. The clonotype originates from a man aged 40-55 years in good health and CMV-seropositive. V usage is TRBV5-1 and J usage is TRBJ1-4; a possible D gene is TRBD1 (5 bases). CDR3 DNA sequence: TGCGCCAGCAGCGTAGGCCGGAGCAATCAGGGTGAAAAACTGTTTTTT. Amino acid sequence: CASSVGRSNQGEKLFF.